Listed here are 2 T cell receptor beta chains from one sample, sequenced in a study of blood T cell repertoires in COVID-19. Clones were read by immunoSEQ multiplex PCR, and TCRdb kept only the in-frame ones, dropping some. Here the sample spans 250,000 or so clones, around nine tenths being singletons. Sequencing was carried out using PBMCs or T cells enriched from blood (not recorded which). These receptors were obtained from a woman aged 18-29 years who had recovered from COVID-19.

The rearrangement joins TRBV4-1 to TRBJ2-7, with TRBD1 matching 8 bases. Trimming at V came to 0 bases and at J to 0 bases, leaving 4 bases not matched to a gene. This CDR3 has 16 amino acids. From germline, CDR1 is MGHRA and CDR2 YSYEKL. The CDR3 region has the DNA TGCGCCAGCAGCCAAGAAAACCAGGGGGCCTCCTACGAGCAGTACTTC. Translation gives CASSQENQGASYEQYF.

V usage is TRBV5-1 and J usage is TRBJ2-3; 8 bases are shared with TRBD2. The trim removed 0 bases at V and 0 bases at J, leaving 6 bases unmatched. CDR1 is SGHRS and CDR2 is YFSETQ in the germline V gene. The CDR3 has 17 residues. The CDR3 is CASSLGASGRSTDTQYF. CDR3 sequence (DNA): TGCGCCAGCAGCTTGGGGGCTAGCGGGCGAAGCACAGATACGCAGTATTTT.